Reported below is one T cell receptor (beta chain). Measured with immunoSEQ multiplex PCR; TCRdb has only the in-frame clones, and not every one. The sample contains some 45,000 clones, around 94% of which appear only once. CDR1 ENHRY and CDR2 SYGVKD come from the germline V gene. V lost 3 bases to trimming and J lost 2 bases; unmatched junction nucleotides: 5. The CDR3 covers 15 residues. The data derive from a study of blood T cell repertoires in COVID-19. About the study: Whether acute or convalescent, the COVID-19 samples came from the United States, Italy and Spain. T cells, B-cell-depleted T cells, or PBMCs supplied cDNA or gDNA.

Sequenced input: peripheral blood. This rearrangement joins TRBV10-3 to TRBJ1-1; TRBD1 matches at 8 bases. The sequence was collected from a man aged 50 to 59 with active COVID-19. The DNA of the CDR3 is TGTGCCATCAGTGAACTCAGGGGGCTAAACACTGAAGCTTTCTTT. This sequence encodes CAISELRGLNTEAFF.